Listed here are 25 T cell receptor beta chains from one sample, sequenced in a study of sequential checkpoint blockade in melanoma. Treatment noted: randomized to nivolumab then ipilimumab (arm A) or the reverse (arm B). The protocol was immunoSEQ multiplex PCR, while the TCRdb copy is restricted to in-frame clones and leaves out a portion. This sample has over 20,000 clones, with approximately 68% found just once. The specimen comprised CD8+ T cells sorted from blood (inferred from file names), sampled from a patient given nivolumab and ipilimumab in sequence. The origin of the receptors is a human donor with melanoma.

The chain employs TRBV12-5 and TRBJ2-2; D call uncertain. Germline CDR1 and CDR2: LGHNT and FRNRAP. CDR3 length: 13 amino acids. Trimming took 2 bases from V and 6 from J, leaving 7 bases between them. The CDR3 nucleotides are TGTGCTAGTGGTTTGTCCCTGTCCGGGGAGCTGTTTTTT. Amino acids: CASGLSLSGELFF. The whole variable domain, filled in from reference TRBV12-5 and TRBJ2-2, reads DARVTQTPRHKVTEMGQEVTMRCQPILGHNTVFWYRQTMMQGLELLAYFRNRAPLDDSGMPKDRFSAEMPDATLATLKIQPSEPRDSAVYFCASGLSLSGELFFGEGSRLTVL.

In this sample, this clone turned up once. The gene calls are TRBV7-9 and TRBJ1-4; 11 bases fit TRBD1. The CDR3 covers 17 residues. CDR1 and CDR2 from the germline V gene are SEHNR and FQNEAQ (reference sequence). With V trimmed by 4 bases and J by 7 bases, 11 bases remained unmatched. CDR3 amino acids: CASSSPGQGVSLEKLFF. The DNA of the CDR3 is TGTGCCAGCAGCTCACCGGGACAGGGGGTCTCTCTTGAAAAACTGTTTTTT. Complete variable domain (other parts from reference TRBV7-9 and TRBJ1-4): DTGVSQNPRHKITKRGQNVTFRCDPISEHNRLYWYRQTLGQGPEFLTYFQNEAQLEKSRLLSDRFSAERPKGSFSTLEIQRTEQGDSAMYLCASSSPGQGVSLEKLFFGSGTQLSVL.

This clone is medium-sized within its sample. The chain recombines TRBV7-9 with TRBJ2-7, with D unclear. The CDR3 runs 13 residues. V was trimmed by 5 bases and J by 5 bases, leaving 13 bases between them. CDR1 and CDR2 (germline): SEHNR, FQNEAQ (reference sequence). This chain's CDR3 is CASSLLAVHEQYF. In DNA form, the CDR3 reads TGTGCCAGCAGCCTCCTTGCGGTCCACGAGCAGTACTTC.

The gene calls are TRBV29-1 and TRBJ2-1; 9 nucleotides line up with TRBD2. Trimming took 5 bases from V and 3 from J; bases not matched to a gene: 5. The germline V gene encodes CDR1 SQVTM and CDR2 ANQGSEA. This CDR3 region has 14 residues. The CDR3 DNA follows: TGCAGCGTTCTTAGCGGGGGCGGCTACAATGAGCAGTTCTTC. It codes for CSVLSGGGYNEQFF.

This clone was recorded only once. The rearrangement links TRBV7-2 to TRBJ1-1; D is unresolved. Germline V gene sequence: CDR1 SGHTA, CDR2 FQGNSA. The V end lost 3 bases, the J end lost 11 bases, and 10 bases lay between the germline ends. This CDR3 is built from 11 residues. CDR3 amino acids: CASSFAVDAFF. DNA for the CDR3: TGTGCCAGCAGCTTTGCGGTAGATGCTTTCTTT. The entire variable domain, with the rest obtained from reference TRBV7-2 and TRBJ1-1, is as follows: GAGVSQSPSNKVTEKGKDVELRCDPISGHTALYWYRQSLGQGLEFLIYFQGNSAPDKSGLPSDRFSAERTGGSVSTLTIQRTQQEDSAVYLCASSFAVDAFFGQGTRLTVV.

The chain uses TRBV7-2 and TRBJ1-6; D is possibly TRBD1 (5 bases). The CDR3 totals 14 residues. CDR1 and CDR2 (germline): SGHTA, FQGNSA. Trimming removed 1 base from V and 10 bases from J, with 11 bases in between. Here the CDR3 reads CASSLGGAGSPLHF. The CDR3 nucleotides read TGTGCCAGCAGCTTAGGAGGGGCGGGATCACCCCTCCACTTT.

This sequence joins TRBV7-3 and TRBJ2-1; TRBD2 matches 7 bases. Germline CDR1 SGHTA, CDR2 FQGTGA. V trimming: 5 bases; J trimming: 4 bases; junction bases outside the gene matches: 11. The CDR3 runs to 16 residues. This CDR3 is CASSPTAGNGYNEQFF. The DNA of the CDR3 is TGTGCCAGCAGCCCCACAGCGGGGAACGGGTACAATGAGCAGTTCTTC.

The gene calls are TRBV11-2 and TRBJ1-5, with 7 bases matching TRBD1. Germline V gene lookup returns CDR1 SGHAT and CDR2 FQNNGV. The CDR3 spans 16 residues. V trimming: 4 bases; J trimming: 9 bases; junction bases outside the gene matches: 15. The DNA for the CDR3 is TGTGCCAGCAGCTCCTCGACAGGGAATAATCATGGGCCCCAGCATTTT. This translates into CASSSSTGNNHGPQHF.

The rearrangement joins TRBV5-1 to TRBJ1-4; 9 bases are a match to TRBD1. Germline loops: CDR1 SGHRS, CDR2 YFSETQ. The CDR3 totals 15 residues. J lost 8 bases, V lost 0 bases, and 5 bases had no gene match. The CDR3 sequence: CASSLVGQGNEKLFF. The CDR3 region has the DNA TGCGCCAGCAGCTTGGTGGGACAGGGAAACGAAAAACTGTTTTTT. The full variable domain, completed using reference TRBV5-1 and TRBJ1-4, is KAGVTQTPRYLIKTRGQQVTLSCSPISGHRSVSWYQQTPGQGLQFLFEYFSETQRNKGNFPGRFSGRQFSNSRSEMNVSTLELGDSALYLCASSLVGQGNEKLFFGSGTQLSVL.

The chain uses TRBV4-3 and TRBJ2-1, with D perhaps TRBD2 (6 bases). Germline CDR1 is LGHNA and CDR2 is YSLEER. Between the trimmed V and J ends, which lost 1 base and 9 bases, there was a span of 16 bases. The CDR3 is 15 residues long. The CDR3 DNA is TGCGCCAGCAGCCAAGGTCCGGCGGGATACGGTGAGCAGTTCTTC. It yields the protein CASSQGPAGYGEQFF.

The chain combines TRBV6-5 with TRBJ2-7; a weak D match, TRBD1 (6 bases). CDR3 size: 14 residues. In germline, CDR1 is MNHEY, CDR2 SVGAGI. The V gene lost 4 bases and the J gene lost 5 bases, with 15 bases spanning the gap. The CDR3 loop is CASSLMTGTHEQYF. CDR3 sequence (DNA): TGTGCCAGCAGTTTGATGACAGGAACCCACGAGCAGTACTTC.

The chain uses TRBV6-5 and TRBJ1-1; D perhaps matches TRBD1 (6 bases). This CDR3 spans 16 amino acids. From germline, CDR1 is MNHEY and CDR2 SVGAGI. Trimming took 2 bases from V and 4 from J, leaving 17 bases between them. As DNA, the CDR3 is TGTGCCAGCAGTTACGATCCCCAGGGGCGCGGCACTGAAGCTTTCTTT. Its protein is CASSYDPQGRGTEAFF.

The rearrangement uses TRBV5-6 and TRBJ2-7; weak D call: TRBD1 (6 bases). Germline-derived CDR1 and CDR2 are SGHDT and YYEEEE. This CDR3 comprises 14 residues. Trimming took off 3 bases at V and 2 bases at J, with 12 bases between the two ends. DNA for the CDR3: TGTGCCAGCAGCTCGGGTACAGGGCCCTACGAGCAGTACGTC. This codes for CASSSGTGPYEQYV.

The count of this clone is one. This chain uses TRBV30 with TRBJ1-6, with D perhaps TRBD1 (5 bases). The CDR3 consists of 18 residues. The V end lost 3 bases, the J end lost 0 bases, and 18 bases lay between the germline ends. Germline V gives CDR1 GTSNPN, CDR2 SVGIG (reference sequence). This CDR3 reads CAWRENQGGSSYNSPLHF. CDR3 DNA: TGTGCCTGGAGGGAAAACCAGGGAGGGAGCTCCTATAATTCACCCCTCCACTTT.

V and J are TRBV2 and TRBJ2-1; D is perhaps TRBD2 (6 bases). Deletions cut 3 bases from V and 3 bases from J, with 15 bases between. Germline values: CDR1 SNHLY, CDR2 FYNNEI. This CDR3 contains 16 residues. CDR3 sequence: CASSDGGEADYNEQFF. CDR3 sequence (DNA): TGTGCCAGCAGTGATGGCGGGGAGGCAGACTACAATGAGCAGTTCTTC.

J is TRBJ2-2 and V is TRBV2, with D possibly being TRBD2 (6 bases). The CDR3 runs 14 residues. Germline V gives CDR1 SNHLY, CDR2 FYNNEI. V was trimmed by 4 bases and J by 7 bases, leaving 13 bases between them. The CDR3 is CASSAGSRGGELFF. CDR3 bases: TGTGCCAGCAGTGCCGGGAGCAGAGGCGGGGAGCTGTTTTTT.

The V and J genes are TRBV27 and TRBJ1-6; the D is unclear. The CDR3 is 12 amino acids. The V gene lost 6 bases and the J gene lost 9 bases, with 9 bases spanning the gap. Germline V gene sequence: CDR1 MNHEY, CDR2 SMNVEV (reference sequence). DNA for the CDR3: TGTGCCAGCAGACGCACGGGTTCACCCCTCCACTTT. This codes for CASRRTGSPLHF.

This clone was counted a single time. The DNA of the CDR3 is TGTGCCAGCAAAAGGGCGGGGGGGCACAATGAGCAGTTCTTC. Amino acids: CASKRAGGHNEQFF. This chain uses TRBV27 with TRBJ2-1; 9 bases line up with TRBD2. The junction had 6 bases not matched to a gene; V was cut back by 7 bases and J by 5 bases. Germline CDR1 reads MNHEY; CDR2 reads SMNVEV (reference sequence). This CDR3 has 14 residues.

V and J are TRBV6-5 and TRBJ2-1; D is possibly TRBD1 (5 bases). V was trimmed by 3 bases and J by 16 bases, leaving 16 bases between them. Looked up from germline, CDR1 is MNHEY and CDR2 is SVGAGI. The CDR3 is made up of 12 amino acids. The CDR3 loop is CASSYGAGTLFF. In DNA form, the CDR3 reads TGTGCCAGCAGTTATGGGGCTGGAACCCTCTTCTTC.

This rearrangement joins TRBV29-1 to TRBJ1-2, with D unclear. This CDR3 spans 13 amino acids. Per germline, CDR1 SQVTM and CDR2 ANQGSEA. V lost 3 bases to trimming and J lost 2 bases, with 10 bases between them. The CDR3 loop is CSVEGGKNYGYTF. In DNA, the CDR3 is TGCAGCGTTGAGGGAGGGAAGAACTATGGCTACACCTTC. The full variable domain, rest sourced from reference TRBV29-1 and TRBJ1-2, is SAVISQKPSRDICQRGTSLTIQCQVDSQVTMMFWYRQQPGQSLTLIATANQGSEATYESGFVIDKFPISRPNLTFSTLTVSNMSPEDSSIYLCSVEGGKNYGYTFGSGTRLTVV.

This clone was seen once. The rearrangement joins TRBV5-1 to TRBJ1-2; TRBD1 aligns across 12 bases. The CDR3 extends over 15 amino acids. The germline V gene has CDR1 SGHRS and CDR2 YFSETQ. J was trimmed by 6 bases and V by 3 bases; bases with no gene match: 6. CDR3 amino acids: CASSSRDRGQNGYTF. The CDR3 DNA is TGCGCCAGCAGCTCCCGGGACAGGGGGCAAAATGGCTACACCTTC. Supplemented by reference TRBV5-1 and TRBJ1-2, the full variable domain reads KAGVTQTPRYLIKTRGQQVTLSCSPISGHRSVSWYQQTPGQGLQFLFEYFSETQRNKGNFPGRFSGRQFSNSRSEMNVSTLELGDSALYLCASSSRDRGQNGYTFGSGTRLTVV.

This clone has a handful of counts. The chain combines TRBV10-3 with TRBJ2-7, with D possibly matching TRBD2 (6 bases). CDR3 length: 13 residues. V lost 6 bases and J 2 bases, leaving 11 bases between the germline ends. In germline, CDR1 is ENHRY, CDR2 SYGVKD. The CDR3 DNA reads as TGTGCCATCAGCCCTCGGGGGACCTACGAGCAGTACTTC. Its protein is CAISPRGTYEQYF.

The genes are TRBV27 and TRBJ1-2; D is unclear. This CDR3 spans 13 amino acids. Looked up from germline, CDR1 is MNHEY and CDR2 is SMNVEV (reference sequence). V was shortened by 6 bases and J by 8 bases, with 16 bases between the two germline ends. CDR3 DNA sequence: TGTGCCAGCAGCCTCGGAGTAGGCCTCGGCTACACCTTC. Protein sequence: CASSLGVGLGYTF.

The chain employs TRBV9 and TRBJ2-5; TRBD2 matches 7 bases. This CDR3 is 15 amino acids long. Germline values: CDR1 SGDLS, CDR2 YYNGEE. The ends lost 4 bases at V and 4 bases at J; junction bases unmatched: 10. This chain's CDR3 is CASSRGRGRGETQYF. CDR3 bases: TGTGCCAGCAGCCGCGGCCGGGGGAGGGGAGAGACCCAGTACTTC.

This clone was detected once. The CDR3 spells CASRGRDRGHGYTF. CDR3 nucleotide sequence: TGTGCCAGCAGGGGACGGGACAGGGGACATGGCTACACCTTC. The chain is built from TRBV7-9 and TRBJ1-2; 10 bases match TRBD1. CDR3 length equals 14 residues. Germline CDR1 reads SEHNR; CDR2 reads FQNEAQ (reference sequence). V lost 6 bases and J lost 6; bases outside the gene matches: 7. Full variable domain (remainder filled in from reference TRBV7-9 and TRBJ1-2): DTGVSQNPRHKITKRGQNVTFRCDPISEHNRLYWYRQTLGQGPEFLTYFQNEAQLEKSRLLSDRFSAERPKGSFSTLEIQRTEQGDSAMYLCASRGRDRGHGYTFGSGTRLTVV.